This TCR beta chain comes out of a study of blood T cell repertoires in COVID-19. Across the study: Whether acute or convalescent, the COVID-19 samples came from the United States, Italy and Spain. T cells, B-cell-depleted T cells, or PBMCs provided the cDNA or gDNA that served as material.

Per the original data handling: Cell counts per sample came from amplifying reference gene primers. Some clones are missing from TCRdb's copy, which holds only in-frame ones; the method was immunoSEQ multiplex PCR. Clone size and V and J calls were adopted from that table, with D and trimming inferred from the DNA. Of about 370,000 clones listed, 85% to 90% were seen once; the top ten hold 6.5%. This sequence was found in a man aged 18 to 29 with active or convalescent COVID-19. The sequenced sample consisted of peripheral blood.

Written as DNA, the CDR3 is TGTGCCAGCAGAACGGAGGGACAGGGCCACTATGGCTACACCTTC. It encodes CASRTEGQGHYGYTF. This sequence joins TRBV2 and TRBJ1-2, with TRBD1 matching 9 bases. Trimming cost V 6 bases and J 3 bases; bases outside gene matches: 8. CDR1 SNHLY and CDR2 FYNNEI come from the germline V gene. The CDR3 extends over 15 amino acids.